Below, 19 T cell receptor beta chains from the same sample are listed, as sequenced in a study of blood T cell repertoires in COVID-19. Sequenced by immunoSEQ multiplex PCR; TCRdb stores in-frame clones only, minus some. The sample has some 140,000 clones, about four fifths seen once. Input material: PBMCs or T cells enriched from blood (not recorded which). The source of these receptors is a middle-aged man who had recovered from COVID-19.

This sequence joins TRBV27 and TRBJ1-5, with 7 bases identical to TRBD1. There are 15 residues in the CDR3. V shed 2 bases, J shed 2 bases, and the junction held 3 bases outside the gene matches. CDR1 and CDR2 (germline): MNHEY, SMNVEV (reference sequence). The CDR3 sequence: CASSLDREGNQPQHF. DNA for the CDR3: TGTGCCAGCAGTTTAGACAGGGAAGGCAATCAGCCCCAGCATTTT.

J is TRBJ2-4 and V is TRBV9, with TRBD1 identical over 7 bases. Losses at the gene ends were 0 bases for V and 9 bases for J; bases not matched to a gene: 6. The CDR3 consists of 14 residues. Germline CDR1 is SGDLS and CDR2 is YYNGEE. The CDR3 nucleotides read TGTGCCAGCAGCGTAGAACAGGGGAGCGCCATTCAGTACTTC. Translated, it gives CASSVEQGSAIQYF.

The chain employs TRBV5-1 and TRBJ2-5; D gene unclear. CDR3 length: 14 amino acids. From germline, CDR1 is SGHRS and CDR2 YFSETQ. V was pared by 2 bases and J by 2 bases, with 10 bases between. The CDR3 sequence is CASSFQASQETQYF. The CDR3 DNA sequence: TGCGCCAGCAGCTTTCAAGCCTCTCAAGAGACCCAGTACTTC.

This chain connects TRBV18 to TRBJ1-4; D is undetermined. The CDR3 is made up of 15 amino acids. Germline V lookup: CDR1 KGHSH, CDR2 LQKENI. The V gene lost 3 bases and the J gene lost 7 bases, with 15 bases spanning the gap. CDR3 sequence (DNA): TGTGCCAGCTCACCCCCGGGCGGGATAAGTGAAAAACTGTTTTTT. It codes for CASSPPGGISEKLFF.

This clone was picked up a small number of times. J is TRBJ1-2 and V is TRBV30; perhaps TRBD1 as D (5 bases). The V end was cut by 3 bases, the J end by 4 bases, with 9 bases between. The CDR3 consists of 12 residues. Germline V gene sequence: CDR1 GTSNPN, CDR2 SVGIG (reference sequence). The CDR3 protein is CAWRRGLYGYTF. The CDR3 DNA sequence: TGTGCCTGGAGACGGGGACTCTATGGCTACACCTTC.

This rearrangement joins TRBV14 to TRBJ1-6, with 9 bases that match TRBD1. This CDR3 has 19 residues. Per the germline V gene, CDR1 is SGHDN and CDR2 is FVKESK. The junction had 8 bases not matched to a gene; V was cut back by 0 bases and J by 2 bases. CDR3 in amino acids: CASSQDGTGKTPYNSPLHF. Written as DNA, the CDR3 is TGTGCCAGCAGCCAAGACGGGACAGGGAAGACCCCCTATAATTCACCCCTCCACTTT.

V gene TRBV2 combines with J gene TRBJ2-3; 9 bases map to TRBD1. The V gene end was trimmed by 10 bases and the J gene end by 3 bases; junction bases not matched to a gene: 8. Germline V gives CDR1 SNHLY, CDR2 FYNNEI. CDR3 length: 14 residues. CDR3 amino acids: CATPSGQGTDTQYF. In DNA, the CDR3 is TGTGCCACCCCTTCAGGACAGGGGACAGATACGCAGTATTTT.

A few counts support this clone. CDR3: CATSRVRTRAGNQPQHF. The CDR3 DNA sequence: TGTGCCACCAGCAGAGTTCGTACTAGGGCCGGCAATCAGCCCCAGCATTTT. The chain links TRBV15 to TRBJ1-5; no definite D call. Trimming left V 1 base short and J 2 bases short, with 15 bases between. Germline-derived CDR1 and CDR2 are LNHNV and YYDKDF (reference sequence). The CDR3 sequence is 17 residues long.

The chain uses TRBV19 and TRBJ1-3; TRBD1 matches 7 bases. With V trimmed by 7 bases and J by 3 bases, 6 bases remained unmatched. CDR3 length: 14 amino acids. The germline V gene has CDR1 LNHDA and CDR2 SQIVND (reference sequence). In DNA, the CDR3 is TGTGCCAGTAACGAGGGGGCGAGTGGAAACACCATATATTTT. Translation gives CASNEGASGNTIYF.

This chain links TRBV6-5 with TRBJ2-2; TRBD2 matches 7 bases. Germline CDR1 MNHEY, CDR2 SVGAGI. The V segment lost 7 bases and the J segment 1 base; nucleotides outside the gene matches: 6. The CDR3 is 15 residues long. CDR3 sequence: CASKVAGVNTGELFF. Here the CDR3 DNA reads TGTGCCAGCAAAGTAGCGGGCGTGAACACCGGGGAGCTGTTTTTT.

The chain uses TRBV4-1 and TRBJ2-7, with D perhaps matching TRBD2 (6 bases). This CDR3 spans 14 amino acids. V lost 0 bases, J lost 4 bases, and 10 bases lay in between. Germline V lookup: CDR1 MGHRA, CDR2 YSYEKL. In nucleotides, the CDR3 is TGCGCCAGCAGCCAAGAGGTGGAGGGGTACGAGCAGTACTTC. Its translation is CASSQEVEGYEQYF.

This sequence joins TRBV25-1 and TRBJ1-2; D is perhaps TRBD1 (5 bases). This CDR3 spans 14 amino acids. CDR1 is MGHDK, CDR2 SYGVNS, per germline. V was cut by 3 bases and J by 4 bases, with 12 bases left in between. Written as DNA, the CDR3 is TGTGCCAGCAGTGAGGGGCCGGGAGGCTATGGCTACACCTTC. This translates into CASSEGPGGYGYTF.

The chain carries TRBV14 and TRBJ1-1, with D possibly TRBD1 on 6 matching bases. This CDR3 contains 13 residues. Trimming cost V 5 bases and J 5 bases, with 12 bases left between them. Germline V CDR1 and CDR2: SGHDN, FVKESK. The CDR3 protein is CASSYQGWTEAFF. In DNA, the CDR3 is TGTGCCAGCAGCTACCAGGGGTGGACTGAAGCTTTCTTT. The full variable domain, its missing parts supplied by reference TRBV14 and TRBJ1-1, is EAGVTQFPSHSVIEKGQTVTLRCDPISGHDNLYWYRRVMGKEIKFLLHFVKESKQDESGMPNNRFLAERTGGTYSTLKVQPAELEDSGVYFCASSYQGWTEAFFGQGTRLTVV.

This chain links TRBV23-1 with TRBJ1-3; the match to TRBD1 covers 10 bases. TRBV23-1 is treated as an ORF (open reading frame) with a function not yet certain. V shed 8 bases and J 0 bases; nucleotides not matched to a gene: 19. The CDR3 is 20 amino acids. This CDR3 reads CASRLRPGQGFLSSGNTIYF. As DNA, the CDR3 is TGCGCCAGCCGACTCAGGCCGGGACAGGGGTTTCTTAGCTCTGGAAACACCATATATTTT.

This clone was seen once. The rearrangement links TRBV27 to TRBJ1-1; unclear D gene. The CDR3 contains 14 residues. Looked up from germline, CDR1 is MNHEY and CDR2 is SMNVEV (reference sequence). V was trimmed by 6 bases and J by 0 bases, leaving 11 bases between them. CDR3 in DNA: TGTGCCAGCAGCGACAAATTGATGAACACTGAAGCTTTCTTT. This sequence encodes CASSDKLMNTEAFF.

In this sample, this clone turned up a few times. This rearrangement joins TRBV27 to TRBJ1-2; 8 nucleotides agree with TRBD1. This CDR3 is built from 13 residues. V trimming: 6 bases; J trimming: 8 bases; junction bases outside the gene matches: 8. In germline, CDR1 is MNHEY, CDR2 SMNVEV (reference sequence). CDR3 in amino acids: CASSMTGERGYTF. CDR3 DNA sequence: TGTGCCAGCAGCATGACAGGGGAACGCGGCTACACCTTC.

The V gene is TRBV19, the J gene TRBJ2-5, with 8 bases lining up with TRBD1. Trimming cost V 4 bases and J 5 bases; bases outside gene matches: 6. Germline CDR1 LNHDA, CDR2 SQIVND (reference sequence). The CDR3 has 14 amino acids. In nucleotides, the CDR3 is TGTGCCAGTAGTAAGTACAGGGGGAAGGAGACCCAGTACTTC. Residues: CASSKYRGKETQYF.

The rearrangement uses TRBV7-3 and TRBJ1-6; 9 positions agree with TRBD1. The V gene end was trimmed by 5 bases and the J gene end by 9 bases; junction bases not matched to a gene: 2. The CDR3 totals 13 residues. The V gene's germline CDR1 is SGHTA and CDR2 FQGTGA. CDR3 protein: CASSRDRASPLHF. For the CDR3, the DNA is TGTGCCAGCAGCAGGGACAGGGCTTCACCCCTCCACTTT.

The genes are TRBV7-3 and TRBJ2-1; 9 bases align to TRBD2. The CDR3 runs to 14 residues. The V gene end was trimmed by 5 bases and the J gene end by 5 bases; junction bases not matched to a gene: 4. CDR1 and CDR2 from the germline V gene are SGHTA and FQGTGA. This CDR3 is CASSRAGGNNEQFF. For the CDR3, the DNA is TGTGCCAGCAGCCGAGCGGGGGGCAACAATGAGCAGTTCTTC.